The sequence of this TCR beta chain was determined in a study of blood T cell repertoires in COVID-19 (dated by TCRdb to between 2020 and 2021). Study-wide context: Samples from collaborators originated in the United States, Italy and Spain and spanned both the acute and convalescent phases of COVID-19. The sample metadata nearly always contained a de-identified subject ID, COVID-19 status, age in years and sex. Where available, HLA class I and class II types were taken from metadata supplied by the sample provider and were not determined by assay-based typing. Samples were obtained from the ongoing ImmuneRACE study (first 160 participants) and from 950 to 1,500 subjects provided by 6 global collaborators. The prospective study material was composed of cDNA or gDNA derived from T cells, B-cell-depleted T cells, or PBMCs. Subjects who had been exposed to COVID-19, were actively infected with it, or had recovered from it provided the deeply sampled blood TCRbeta repertoires that made up the dataset. The repertoires were released in a freely available public database intended as a resource for research on the immune response to SARS-CoV-2.

As for this clone: What antigen it recognizes has not been identified. No base qualities exist here, and no much larger clone lies one base off it.

Here V drops 8 bases and J drops 4 bases, and the junction holds 7 bases not matched to any gene. The germline V gene (reference sequence) yields LNHDA for CDR1 and SQIVND for CDR2. Including the terminal cysteine and phenylalanine, the CDR3 comprises 13 residues. Only the CDR3 DNA is retained, 39 bases long and in frame from the first base. At one collaborating source in Seattle, patients were enrolled during active infection and were followed longitudinally through the course of disease. Collaborating institutions collected whole blood in K2EDTA tubes following their own protocols. Collaborator samples were shipped for TCRbeta analysis as frozen whole blood, isolated PBMCs, or DNA extracted from either sample type. TCRbeta CDR3 regions were amplified from genomic DNA by means of the immunoSEQ Assay, a bias-controlled multiplex PCR. In the original analysis: The number of nucleated cells in each sample was estimated by amplification of reference gene primers within the assay. Sequence reads were collapsed and filtered to measure the absolute abundance of every unique TCRbeta CDR3 rearrangement. For each sample, productive Simpson clonality was calculated as the square root of Simpson's diversity index across productive rearrangements. In its TCRdb copy, this immuneACCESS table keeps in-frame sequences only and misses some clones. Where compared with another copy, unresolved V genes explain less than half of these, and the others have no known cause. Clonal size and the V and J genes are those of that table, whereas D and trimming came from the DNA. The sample table shows 200,000 to 250,000 clones, and around 83% are seen once. Clones ranked in the top ten supply about a tenth of the sample.

What the research found in general, with its limitations: The quantity of clinical and demographic metadata differed by source and by participant and was supplied without curation.

Sample: peripheral blood. The TCR was taken from a woman between 50 and 59 years old with COVID-19, enrolled during active disease. The V and J segments used are TRBV19 and TRBJ1-2, with 7 central nucleotides matching TRBD1. CDR3 reads: CASANRDSYGYTF. In nucleotide form, the sequence is TGTGCCAGTGCCAACCGGGACAGCTATGGCTACACCTTC.